The T cell receptor beta chain under discussion was sequenced for a study of blood T cell repertoires in COVID-19. At the level of the study: PBMCs, B-cell-depleted T cells, or T cells were the source of the cDNA or gDNA that made up the material.

Original processing notes: Estimated nucleated cell counts came from reference gene primer amplification. The protocol was immunoSEQ multiplex PCR, while the TCRdb copy is restricted to in-frame clones and leaves out a portion. V and J calls and clone size are those listed in that table; D and trimming were worked out from the DNA. The repertoire consists of 100,000 to 120,000 clones, with more than 75% occurring once and the leading ten covering about 3.5%. Looked up from germline, CDR1 is SGDLS and CDR2 is YYNGEE. The CDR3 loop spans 18 amino acids. Trimming took 5 bases from V and 2 from J, leaving 25 bases between them.

The rearrangement links TRBV9 to TRBJ1-2, with TRBD1 as a possible D gene (5 bases). Material for sequencing was peripheral blood. The clonotype originates from a woman in her fifties or sixties with acute or convalescent COVID-19. CDR3 residues: CASSPMGRGAQPNYGYTF. The DNA of the CDR3 is TGTGCCAGCAGTCCCATGGGTAGGGGTGCCCAACCAAACTATGGCTACACCTTC. Looking up the rest from reference TRBV9 and TRBJ1-2 gives the full variable domain: DSGVTQTPKHLITATGQRVTLRCSPRSGDLSVYWYQQSLDQGLQFLIQYYNGEERAKGNILERFSAQQFPDLHSELNLSSLELGDSALYFCASSPMGRGAQPNYGYTFGSGTRLTVV.